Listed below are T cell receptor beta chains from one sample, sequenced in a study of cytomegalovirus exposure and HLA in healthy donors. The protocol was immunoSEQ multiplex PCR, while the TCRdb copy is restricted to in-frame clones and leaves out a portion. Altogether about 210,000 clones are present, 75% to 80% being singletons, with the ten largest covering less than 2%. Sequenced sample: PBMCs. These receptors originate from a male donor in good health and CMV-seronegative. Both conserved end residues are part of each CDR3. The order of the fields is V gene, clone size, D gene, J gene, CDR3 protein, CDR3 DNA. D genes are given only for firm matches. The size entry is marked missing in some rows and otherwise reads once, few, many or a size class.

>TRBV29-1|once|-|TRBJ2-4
CSANTGSAKNIQYF
TGCAGCGCCAATACAGGGTCCGCCAAAAACATTCAGTACTTC
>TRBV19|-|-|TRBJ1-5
CASKEGNQPQHF
TGTGCCAGTAAGGAGGGGAATCAGCCCCAGCATTTT
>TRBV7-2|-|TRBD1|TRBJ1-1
CASSSYQGADTEAFF
TGTGCCAGCAGCTCGTACCAGGGGGCGGACACTGAAGCTTTCTTT
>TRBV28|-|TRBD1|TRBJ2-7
CASSPTGQGAVRSYEQYF
TGTGCCAGCAGTCCAACGGGACAGGGGGCGGTTCGGTCCTACGAGCAGTACTTC
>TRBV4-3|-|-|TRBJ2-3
CASSHTRSTDTQYF
TGCGCCAGCAGCCATACTAGGAGCACAGATACGCAGTATTTT
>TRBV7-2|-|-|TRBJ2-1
CASRNTRNEQFF
TGTGCCAGCAGAAACACTAGAAATGAGCAGTTCTTC
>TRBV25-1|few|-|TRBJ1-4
CASSLIDEKLFF
TGTGCCAGCAGTTTGATAGATGAAAAACTGTTTTTT
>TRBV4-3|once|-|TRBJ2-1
CASSQEPDNEQFF
TGCGCCAGCAGCCAAGAACCGGACAATGAGCAGTTCTTC
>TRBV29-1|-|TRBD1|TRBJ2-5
CSVERTGVETQYF
TGCAGCGTTGAAAGAACAGGGGTTGAGACCCAGTACTTC
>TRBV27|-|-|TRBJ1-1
CASSFDRVNTEAFF
TGTGCCAGCAGTTTTGACAGAGTGAACACTGAAGCTTTCTTT
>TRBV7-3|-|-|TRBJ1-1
CASSYAGGGNTEAFF
TGTGCCAGCAGCTACGCCGGGGGGGGGAACACTGAAGCTTTCTTT
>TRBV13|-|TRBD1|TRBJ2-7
CASSQGQPSYEQYF
TGTGCCAGCAGCCAGGGACAGCCTTCCTACGAGCAGTACTTC
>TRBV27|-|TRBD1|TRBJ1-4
CASSMGGRGRATNEKLFF
TGTGCCAGCAGTATGGGGGGCAGGGGGCGTGCAACTAATGAAAAACTGTTTTTT
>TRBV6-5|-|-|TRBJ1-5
CASSRLTGSNQPQHF
TGTGCCAGCAGTCGTTTGACAGGTAGCAATCAGCCCCAGCATTTT
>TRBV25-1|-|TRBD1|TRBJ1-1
CASSESGRGRTEAFF
TGTGCCAGCAGTGAATCTGGCAGGGGGAGGACTGAAGCTTTCTTT
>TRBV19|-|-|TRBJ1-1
CASTLLDRPNTEAFF
TGTGCCAGTACCCTCCTAGACAGGCCGAACACTGAAGCTTTCTTT
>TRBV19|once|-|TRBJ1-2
CASSIGNFQRLGYGYTF
TGTGCCAGTAGTATAGGGAACTTCCAGCGTCTTGGCTATGGCTACACCTTC
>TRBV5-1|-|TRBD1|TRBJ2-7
CASSSDRGRISYEQYF
TGCGCCAGCAGCTCGGACAGGGGTAGGATCTCCTACGAGCAGTACTTC
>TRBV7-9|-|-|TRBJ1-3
CSSSWRVEGSSGNTIYF
TGTTCCAGCAGCTGGAGGGTAGAAGGTAGCTCTGGAAACACCATATATTTT
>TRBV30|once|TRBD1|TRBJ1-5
CAWSSGTGGPYSNQPQHF
TGTGCCTGGAGTTCCGGGACAGGGGGACCTTATAGCAATCAGCCCCAGCATTTT
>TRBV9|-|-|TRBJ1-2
CASSLPKAGVNYGYTF
TGTGCCAGCAGCCTTCCGAAGGCAGGGGTTAACTATGGCTACACCTTC
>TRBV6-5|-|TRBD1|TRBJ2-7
CASSTGTGSYEQYF
TGTGCCAGCAGTACCGGGACAGGGTCCTACGAGCAGTACTTC
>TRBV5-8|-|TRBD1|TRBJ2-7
CASSLRGTGGYEQYF
TGTGCCAGCAGCTTGAGGGGGACAGGGGGCTACGAGCAGTACTTC
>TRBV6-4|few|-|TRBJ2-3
CASTPDRFTDTQYF
TGTGCCAGCACCCCCGACAGATTCACAGATACGCAGTATTTT
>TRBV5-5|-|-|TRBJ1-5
CASSFPGPQHF
TGTGCCAGCAGCTTCCCGGGGCCCCAGCATTTT
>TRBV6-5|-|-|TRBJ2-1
CASRPNTRNEQFF
TGTGCCAGCAGGCCCAATACCAGGAATGAGCAGTTCTTC
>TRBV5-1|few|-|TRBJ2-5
CASSLGDLNQETQYF
TGCGCCAGCAGCTTAGGAGACCTAAACCAAGAGACCCAGTACTTC
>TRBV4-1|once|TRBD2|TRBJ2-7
CASSQGASGSWDEQYF
TGCGCCAGCAGCCAAGGGGCTAGCGGGAGTTGGGACGAGCAGTACTTC
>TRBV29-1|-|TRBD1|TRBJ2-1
CSVEVVGTGENEQFF
TGCAGCGTTGAAGTAGTTGGGACAGGGGAAAATGAGCAGTTCTTC